The rows below give T cell receptor beta chains drawn from one sample of a study of T-cell reconstitution after alpha-beta-depleted transplantation in children. Each CDR3 protein gets one entry after TCRdb re-called the PCR reads with MiXCR. Of roughly 32,000 distinct CDR3 sequences in the sample, roughly 6.5% are singletons; the top ten hold over 25%. The starting material was peripheral blood, obtained 60 days after TCRalphabeta/CD19-depleted stem cell transplant. The origin of the receptors is a child less than two years old who had a stem cell transplant for acute myeloid leukemia, so the T cells may come from the graft donor. Both conserved end residues are part of each CDR3. The order of the fields is CDR3 length, clone size, D gene, V gene, J gene, CDR3 protein, CDR3 DNA. A D gene is named only where the DNA matches it firmly. Part of the rows lack a size; the others show once, few, many or a class for expanded clones.

14	many	TRBD1	TRBV28	TRBJ2-7	CASSFWDRSYEQYF	TGTGCCAGCAGTTTTTGGGACAGATCCTACGAGCAGTACTTC
15	NA	NA	TRBV28	TRBJ2-7	CASTPRRRAWYEQYF	TGTGCCAGCACCCCCCGGCGGAGAGCCTGGTACGAGCAGTACTTC
14	many	NA	TRBV4-2	TRBJ2-1	CASSQASGHNEQFF	TGTGCCAGCAGCCAAGCATCCGGCCACAATGAGCAGTTCTTC
17	many	TRBD1	TRBV6-2/TRBV6-3	TRBJ1-5	CASSTPYRGLGNQPQHF	TGTGCCAGCAGTACTCCATACAGGGGATTGGGCAATCAGCCCCAGCATTTT
18	NA	NA	TRBV5-5	TRBJ1-3	CASSLEPLGSFSGNTIYF	TGTGCCAGCAGCTTGGAGCCCCTTGGGTCGTTCTCTGGAAACACCATATATTTT
12	many	NA	TRBV5-1	TRBJ2-3	CASSGGVDTQYF	TGCGCCAGCAGCGGCGGGGTGGATACGCAGTATTTT
16	many	TRBD2	TRBV10-3	TRBJ2-5	CAISDPPAGAKETQYF	TGTGCCATCAGTGACCCGCCGGCGGGAGCAAAAGAGACCCAGTACTTC
15	many	NA	TRBV6-5	TRBJ1-1	CASSYGWGVNTEAFF	TGTGCCAGCAGTTACGGGTGGGGGGTGAACACTGAAGCTTTCTTT
15	NA	NA	TRBV7-9	TRBJ1-2	CASSLKGGSNYGYTF	TGTGCCAGCAGCTTAAAGGGCGGTTCCAACTATGGCTACACCTTC
15	many	TRBD1	TRBV28	TRBJ1-6	CASSPPGQHNSPLHF	TGTGCCAGCAGTCCACCGGGACAGCATAATTCACCCCTCCACTTT
17	many	TRBD1	TRBV11-2	TRBJ2-4	CASSLEGQRLAKNIQYF	TGTGCCAGCAGCTTAGAGGGACAGAGGCTAGCCAAAAACATTCAGTACTTC
18	few	TRBD1	TRBV4-2	TRBJ2-1	CASSQAIFAGTGRNEQFF	TGTGCCAGCAGCCAAGCGATCTTTGCCGGGACAGGGAGGAATGAGCAGTTCTTC
11	many	NA	TRBV12-5	TRBJ2-1	CASGFQREQFF	TGTGCTAGTGGTTTTCAGAGGGAGCAGTTCTTC
15	many	NA	TRBV6-2/TRBV6-3	TRBJ2-7	CASSYSLGDNYEQYF	TGTGCCAGCAGTTATAGTTTAGGGGATAACTACGAGCAGTACTTC
14	many	NA	TRBV12-3/TRBV12-4	TRBJ2-2	CASSLEGLGGELFF	TGTGCCAGCAGTTTGGAGGGGCTCGGCGGGGAGCTGTTTTTT
11	many	NA	TRBV27	TRBJ1-1	CASWGGEHAFF	TGTGCCAGCTGGGGAGGGGAGCACGCTTTCTTT
15	many	NA	TRBV6-2/TRBV6-3	TRBJ2-1	CASSYTRGPYNEQFF	TGTGCCAGCAGTTACACTCGCGGTCCCTACAATGAGCAGTTCTTC
14	many	TRBD2	TRBV29-1	TRBJ2-5	CSVGRLAGDETQYF	TGCAGCGTTGGGAGGCTAGCGGGGGATGAGACCCAGTACTTC
12	many	NA	TRBV10-3	TRBJ2-5	CATQGRGETQYF	TGTGCCACACAGGGACGCGGGGAGACCCAGTACTTC
15	many	NA	TRBV4-2	TRBJ1-4	CASSQDEGSNEKLFF	TGTGCCAGCAGCCAAGATGAAGGTTCTAATGAAAAACTGTTTTTT
16	many	TRBD2	TRBV5-1	TRBJ2-5	CASSFILAGPQETQYF	TGCGCCAGCAGCTTCATCCTAGCGGGGCCACAAGAGACCCAGTACTTC
15	NA	TRBD1	TRBV6-4	TRBJ2-2	CASSSGTGNTGELFF	TGTGCCAGCAGTTCCGGGACAGGGAACACCGGGGAGCTGTTTTTT
12	many	NA	TRBV6-2/TRBV6-3	TRBJ2-7	CASSPGVWEQYF	TGTGCCAGCAGTCCAGGGGTCTGGGAGCAGTACTTC
19	few	NA	TRBV11-3	TRBJ1-1	CASSLVTGQARGVNTEAFF	TGTGCCAGCAGCTTAGTTACAGGGCAGGCCCGGGGGGTGAACACTGAAGCTTTCTTT
19	many	TRBD1	TRBV28	TRBJ2-7	CASSSFPGTGGDLTYEQYF	TGTGCCAGCAGTTCTTTCCCCGGGACAGGGGGCGATTTAACCTACGAGCAGTACTTC
14	NA	NA	TRBV9	TRBJ1-1	CASSVATQARGAFF	TGTGCCAGCAGCGTAGCTACACAGGCAAGGGGAGCTTTCTTT
15	many	TRBD2	TRBV7-2	TRBJ2-3	CASSFTSGGADTQYF	TGTGCCAGCAGCTTCACTAGCGGGGGGGCGGATACGCAGTATTTT
17	large	TRBD1	TRBV5-1	TRBJ1-1	CASSLDAGGIMNTEAFF	TGCGCCAGCAGCTTGGATGCAGGGGGAATCATGAACACTGAAGCTTTCTTT